These 22 T cell receptor beta chains were all obtained from the same sample, sequenced in a study of cytomegalovirus exposure and HLA in healthy donors. The PCR ran on 60 Vbeta and 13 Jbeta primers. Assay used: immunoSEQ multiplex PCR; TCRdb lists only in-frame clones, some missing. In the table there are approximately 100,000 clones, nearly 70% of which are singletons. The sample taken for sequencing was PBMCs. The receptors come from a woman in her seventies in good health and CMV-seropositive.

This clone was detected only a few times. The J gene is TRBJ2-7, the V gene TRBV27, with 7 bases fitting TRBD1. CDR1 is MNHEY and CDR2 is SMNVEV in the germline V gene (reference sequence). J gave up 4 bases and V 2 bases, and 11 bases lay outside the gene matches. The CDR3 consists of 16 residues. CDR3 sequence: CASSLGTVGSRYEQYF. CDR3 sequence (DNA): TGTGCCAGCAGTTTAGGGACAGTGGGCTCCCGATACGAGCAGTACTTC.

The count of this clone is one. The gene calls are TRBV29-1 and TRBJ2-5; D gene uncertain. Germline V gene sequence: CDR1 SQVTM, CDR2 ANQGSEA. The CDR3 totals 11 residues. Trimming pared 6 bases from V and 2 bases from J, leaving 7 bases between. CDR3 DNA sequence: TGCAGCGTGGCACTACAAGAGACCCAGTACTTC. Translated: CSVALQETQYF.

This sequence joins TRBV18 and TRBJ2-1; 15 bases align to TRBD2. V was pared by 1 base and J by 6 bases, with 7 bases of the junction left unmatched. Germline V gene data show CDR1 as KGHSH and CDR2 as LQKENI. The CDR3 is made up of 18 amino acids. The CDR3 DNA reads TGTGCCAGCTCACCACAATGGACTAGCGGGGGGGCCCTCAATGAGCAGTTCTTC. Amino acids: CASSPQWTSGGALNEQFF.

V and J are TRBV29-1 and TRBJ2-5; possible D gene TRBD1, 6 bases. V was pared by 7 bases and J by 1 base, with 7 bases between. The CDR3 sequence is 11 residues long. From germline, CDR1 is SQVTM and CDR2 ANQGSEA. The CDR3 DNA is TGCAGCGGGGGGCCCCAAGAGACCCAGTACTTC. This gives the protein CSGGPQETQYF. Together with reference TRBV29-1 and TRBJ2-5, the CDR3 gives the full variable domain: SAVISQKPSRDICQRGTSLTIQCQVDSQVTMMFWYRQQPGQSLTLIATANQGSEATYESGFVIDKFPISRPNLTFSTLTVSNMSPEDSSIYLCSGGPQETQYFGPGTRLLVL.

This chain uses TRBV14 with TRBJ2-2; D is ambiguous. The CDR3 sequence is 15 residues long. CDR1 is SGHDN and CDR2 is FVKESK in the germline V gene. Trimming took off 0 bases at V and 8 bases at J, with 13 bases between the two ends. The CDR3 DNA is TGTGCCAGCAGCCAAGAAGTGAGCGACCGTGGGGAGCTGTTTTTT. This sequence encodes CASSQEVSDRGELFF.

The chain combines TRBV6-1 with TRBJ2-3, with TRBD2 identical over 8 bases. V was pared by 4 bases and J by 5 bases, with 11 bases of the junction left unmatched. Germline V gene lookup returns CDR1 MNHNS and CDR2 SASEGT. This CDR3 comprises 16 residues. The CDR3 is CASSVQRGLLGDTQYF. DNA of the CDR3: TGTGCCAGCAGTGTCCAGCGGGGGCTACTGGGAGATACGCAGTATTTT.

The V and J genes are TRBV19 and TRBJ1-4, with 9 nucleotides matching TRBD1. Germline trimming cut 4 bases from V and 8 bases from J; bases unmatched to any gene: 8. The CDR3 contains 15 residues. Germline CDR1 and CDR2: LNHDA and SQIVND (reference sequence). In nucleotides, the CDR3 is TGTGCCAGTAGTACCCACAGGGGGCGCGAGGAAAAACTGTTTTTT. Its translation is CASSTHRGREEKLFF.

This clone has more than one count but fewer than ten. The chain joins TRBV6-6 to TRBJ1-1, with 11 positions matching TRBD1. Per germline, CDR1 MNHNY and CDR2 SVGAGI (reference sequence). Trimming took 6 bases from V and 7 from J; bases not matched to a gene: 4. CDR3 length: 13 residues. DNA of the CDR3: TGTGCCAGCAGCCGGACAGGGGGCGATGAAGCTTTCTTT. Translating gives CASSRTGGDEAFF.

The chain is built from TRBV10-2 and TRBJ2-2; 15 bases are shared with TRBD2. Germline trimming cut 6 bases from V and 2 bases from J; bases unmatched to any gene: 4. The germline gives CDR1 WSHSY, CDR2 SAAADI. There are 17 residues in the CDR3. CDR3 sequence: CASRGTSGGPNTGELFF. In DNA, the CDR3 is TGCGCCAGCAGGGGGACTAGCGGGGGGCCTAACACCGGGGAGCTGTTTTTT.

V is TRBV6-5 and J is TRBJ1-6; D is uncertain. V was trimmed by 6 bases and J by 1 base, leaving 10 bases between them. The CDR3 covers 15 residues. Germline CDR1 and CDR2: MNHEY and SVGAGI. Written as DNA, the CDR3 is TGTGCCAGCAGCTTTGGTAGATCCTATAATTCACCCCTCCACTTT. This sequence encodes CASSFGRSYNSPLHF.

This clone has a handful of counts. The chain uses TRBV5-1 and TRBJ2-5; 7 bases are shared with TRBD2. CDR1 and CDR2 (germline): SGHRS, YFSETQ. This CDR3 comprises 14 residues. Trimming took 2 bases from V and 1 from J; bases not matched to a gene: 2. The CDR3, as DNA: TGCGCCAGCAGCTTAGGCGGGAGCCAAGAGACCCAGTACTTC. This encodes CASSLGGSQETQYF.

This clone was recorded only once. The CDR3 nucleotides are TGTGCCAGCAGCTTAGGGAGACTCAGCTACGAGCAGTACTTC. It encodes CASSLGRLSYEQYF. The chain joins TRBV7-9 to TRBJ2-7; D gene unclear. Germline V gene sequence: CDR1 SEHNR, CDR2 FQNEAQ (reference sequence). V was trimmed by 1 base and J by 3 bases, leaving 10 bases between them. The CDR3 spans 14 residues.

The chain joins TRBV6-5 to TRBJ1-1; 11 nucleotides line up with TRBD1. Trimming at V came to 7 bases and at J to 1 base, leaving 5 bases not matched to a gene. This CDR3 is 15 amino acids long. Germline V gene sequence: CDR1 MNHEY, CDR2 SVGAGI. CDR3 sequence: CASKDGQGANTEAFF. The CDR3 DNA sequence: TGTGCCAGCAAAGACGGACAGGGGGCGAACACTGAAGCTTTCTTT.

The V gene is TRBV5-1, the J gene TRBJ2-2, with a weak D call TRBD2 (5 bases). Germline loops: CDR1 SGHRS, CDR2 YFSETQ. Trimming left V 0 bases short and J 1 base short, with 7 bases between. The CDR3 totals 15 residues. CDR3 protein: CASSLAGMNTGELFF. The CDR3 nucleotides are TGCGCCAGCAGCTTGGCCGGGATGAACACCGGGGAGCTGTTTTTT.

The genes are TRBV19 and TRBJ2-4; D is perhaps TRBD1 (6 bases). With 4 bases removed from V and 5 bases from J, the gap between germline ends came to 9 bases. Germline V lookup: CDR1 LNHDA, CDR2 SQIVND (reference sequence). The CDR3 sequence is 13 residues long. The CDR3 DNA reads TGTGCCAGTAGTAGGGACATAGAAAACATTCAGTACTTC. Its protein product is CASSRDIENIQYF.

The chain is built from TRBV4-1 and TRBJ1-2, with 10 bases aligning to TRBD1. The trim removed 1 base at V and 6 bases at J, leaving 11 bases unmatched. Germline values: CDR1 MGHRA, CDR2 YSYEKL. CDR3 length: 17 residues. The CDR3 loop is CASSQGPTGGAGNGYTF. The CDR3 DNA is TGCGCCAGCAGCCAAGGGCCGACAGGGGGCGCTGGAAATGGCTACACCTTC.

This clone was detected a few times. This chain uses TRBV6-1 with TRBJ1-1, with D unresolved. V lost 7 bases to trimming and J lost 1 base, with 7 bases between them. The CDR3 contains 12 residues. In germline, CDR1 is MNHNS, CDR2 SASEGT. CDR3 residues: CASTRQNTEAFF. The CDR3 coding sequence is TGTGCCAGCACGAGGCAGAACACTGAAGCTTTCTTT.

This clone was seen a few times. CDR3 coding DNA: TGTGCCAGCTCAGGACAGCTGAACACTGAAGCTTTCTTT. This gives the protein CASSGQLNTEAFF. This chain connects TRBV18 to TRBJ1-1; a possible D gene is TRBD1 (6 bases). CDR1 is KGHSH, CDR2 LQKENI, per germline. The CDR3 extends over 13 amino acids. Trimming removed 5 bases at V and 0 bases at J, with 7 bases between.

This chain links TRBV7-6 with TRBJ1-5; D is unclear. The ends were cut back, 1 base at V and 3 bases at J, with 4 bases in the middle. CDR3 size: 13 residues. Germline CDR1 reads SGHVS; CDR2 reads FNYEAQ. The chain's CDR3 is CASSLGVNQPQHF. In DNA, the CDR3 is TGTGCCAGCAGCTTAGGAGTCAATCAGCCCCAGCATTTT.

The chain combines TRBV6-5 with TRBJ1-5; 7 positions agree with TRBD1. Germline assignment: CDR1 MNHEY and CDR2 SVGAGI. V trimming: 5 bases; J trimming: 6 bases; junction bases outside the gene matches: 4. The CDR3 totals 13 residues. The CDR3 nucleotides read TGTGCCAGCAGTCTGACAGGGTTTCAGCCCCAGCATTTT. Protein sequence: CASSLTGFQPQHF.

This clone came up once. The same CDR3 arises from other DNA sequences in this sample as well. V usage is TRBV30 and J usage is TRBJ1-2; D not resolved. Deletions cut 7 bases from V and 2 bases from J, with 11 bases between. Germline CDR1 and CDR2: GTSNPN and SVGIG (reference sequence). The CDR3 covers 12 residues. CDR3 residues: CAFQYVNYGYTF. The CDR3 DNA is TGTGCCTTCCAGTATGTGAACTATGGCTACACCTTC.

V and J are TRBV10-2 and TRBJ2-3, with D unclear. The V end lost 3 bases, the J end lost 1 base, and 14 bases lay between the germline ends. The CDR3 sequence is 16 residues long. CDR1 and CDR2 from the germline V gene are WSHSY and SAAADI. CDR3 nucleotide sequence: TGCGCCAGCAGTGATACAGCCTCTCAGGGCACAGATACGCAGTATTTT. Translated: CASSDTASQGTDTQYF.